The source of this T cell receptor (beta chain) is a study of PD-1 blockade in classical Hodgkin lymphoma. Across the whole study: Every 2 weeks, patients had 3 mg/kg nivolumab intravenously.

Study results and caveats: CD8+ TCR diversity did not rise significantly by C4D1, unlike CD4+. Exclusion covered patients beginning nivolumab under 1 year post-ASCT.

Repertoires were generated with immunoSEQ multiplex PCR, while TCRdb's copy carries only in-frame clones and drops some. The sample shows 4,900 or so clones, 55% to 70% of them seen only once. This clone turned up a few times. Its antigen is unidentified. J gave up 7 bases and V 7 bases, and 9 bases lay outside the gene matches. Germline CDR1 SGHTS, CDR2 YDEGEE. The length of the CDR3 is 14 residues. Every one of the patients relapsed after autologous stem cell transplantation (brentuximab vedotin exposure was variable). Sequenced here: peripheral blood mononuclear cells (PBMCs), sampled at baseline. The receptor's source is a human donor with classical Hodgkin lymphoma. This chain links TRBV5-8 with TRBJ2-7; 12 nucleotides match TRBD1. Here the CDR3 reads CASELPGQGAEQYF. CDR3 nucleotide sequence: TGTGCCAGCGAACTTCCGGGACAGGGGGCTGAGCAGTACTTC.